What follows are 21 T cell receptor beta chains derived from one specimen sequenced in a study of shared clonotypes between healthy human individuals. Assay used: immunoSEQ multiplex PCR; TCRdb lists only in-frame clones, some missing. This sample has roughly 1,500,000 clones; 98% occur once, and the top ten carry 0.3% to 0.45%. The sample comprised naive CD4+ T cells sorted from blood. Subset denoted: CD45RA+ positively selected. These receptors all come from a man aged 25 to 45 in good health.

V and J are TRBV7-3 and TRBJ2-2; D gene unclear. The germline gives CDR1 SGHTA, CDR2 FQGTGA. V dropped 5 bases and J dropped 1 base, with 11 bases sitting between them. There are 15 residues in the CDR3. CDR3: CASSPGSMNTGELFF. The CDR3 DNA sequence: TGTGCCAGCAGCCCGGGCTCAATGAACACCGGGGAGCTGTTTTTT.

The count of this clone is one. The rearrangement joins TRBV9 to TRBJ2-6, with D possibly being TRBD2 (5 bases). This CDR3 spans 17 amino acids. Looked up from germline, CDR1 is SGDLS and CDR2 is YYNGEE. Trimming pared 0 bases from V and 2 bases from J, leaving 12 bases between. CDR3 residues: CASSVVPRGAGANVLTF. In nucleotides, the CDR3 is TGTGCCAGCAGCGTAGTTCCTCGGGGAGCTGGGGCCAACGTCCTGACTTTC.

As to this clone: At the DNA level, this CDR3 is encoded by other sequences in the same sample as well. The chain uses TRBV5-1 and TRBJ2-1; no firm D call. Looked up from germline, CDR1 is SGHRS and CDR2 is YFSETQ. This CDR3 is 15 amino acids long. V was trimmed by 3 bases and J by 0 bases, leaving 10 bases between them. The CDR3 loop reads CASSSVSSSYNEQFF. CDR3 sequence (DNA): TGCGCCAGCAGCTCTGTTAGCAGCTCCTACAATGAGCAGTTCTTC.

This clone came up once. The CDR3 region is CASSIALLRANTGELFF. CDR3 sequence (DNA): TGTGCCAGTAGTATAGCCCTTCTCAGGGCGAACACCGGGGAGCTGTTTTTT. The J gene is TRBJ2-2, the V gene TRBV19; a weak D match, TRBD1 (5 bases). Germline CDR1 reads LNHDA; CDR2 reads SQIVND (reference sequence). The CDR3 is 17 residues long. The germline V and J ends were trimmed by 1 base and 0 bases, with 12 bases remaining between them.

This chain connects TRBV6-6 to TRBJ1-5; D remains unclear. This CDR3 has 15 amino acids. Germline V gene sequence: CDR1 MNHNY, CDR2 SVGAGI (reference sequence). V was clipped by 6 bases and J by 2 bases, with 14 bases between them. CDR3: CASSRTAEGNQPQHF. DNA of the CDR3: TGTGCCAGCAGCCGCACAGCGGAGGGCAATCAGCCCCAGCATTTT.

The chain uses TRBV27 and TRBJ1-4; a weak D match, TRBD1 (6 bases). Germline V gene data show CDR1 as MNHEY and CDR2 as SMNVEV (reference sequence). The CDR3 spans 15 residues. Trimming shortened V by 7 bases and J by 4 bases, and 16 bases separated the two germline ends. CDR3 nucleotide sequence: TGTGCCAGCACCAAGGTGACAGGTTTTAATGAAAAACTGTTTTTT. It specifies CASTKVTGFNEKLFF.

This clone occurred once. The CDR3 DNA reads TGTGCCAGCAGTCGAAGCACAGCTCACTCCTACGAGCAGTACTTC. Protein: CASSRSTAHSYEQYF. The chain recombines TRBV9 with TRBJ2-7; D not certain. V dropped 5 bases and J dropped 0 bases, with 15 bases sitting between them. Per the germline V gene, CDR1 is SGDLS and CDR2 is YYNGEE. The CDR3 is 15 amino acids.

With regard to this clone: One junction end disagrees with the germline gene, perhaps due to a read error. This chain's CDR3 is CASRWGGTAAF. The CDR3 DNA is TGTGCCAGCAGGTGGGGCGGGACAGCTGCCTTC. J is TRBJ2-7 and V is TRBV7-9; D is perhaps TRBD1 (7 bases). The CDR3 sequence is 11 residues long. Germline V gives CDR1 SEHNR, CDR2 FQNEAQ (reference sequence).

The gene calls are TRBV5-1 and TRBJ2-3; D is possibly TRBD1 (6 bases). Trimming cost V 0 bases and J 8 bases, with 16 bases left between them. Germline assignment: CDR1 SGHRS and CDR2 YFSETQ. CDR3 length: 15 residues. The CDR3 spells CASSLDRAGLGTQYF. The CDR3 nucleotides read TGCGCCAGCAGCTTGGACAGGGCAGGTTTAGGTACGCAGTATTTT.

The V call is TRBV6-6, the J call TRBJ1-5; D is perhaps TRBD1 (6 bases). Germline-derived CDR1 and CDR2 are MNHNY and SVGAGI (reference sequence). The length of the CDR3 is 15 residues. V lost 4 bases and J lost 3, with 13 bases in between. Written as DNA, the CDR3 is TGTGCCAGCAGTTTTAACGCGGGGGCCAATCAGCCCCAGCATTTT. This encodes CASSFNAGANQPQHF.

The V and J genes are TRBV5-1 and TRBJ1-3; 9 nucleotides align to TRBD1. Germline lookup yields CDR1 SGHRS and CDR2 YFSETQ. This CDR3 is 17 amino acids long. V lost 4 bases and J lost 3; bases outside the gene matches: 11. The CDR3 nucleotides read TGCGCCAGCAGCCCATGGGGACAGGGCCTAGGTGGAAACACCATATATTTT. Translated: CASSPWGQGLGGNTIYF.

The V call is TRBV5-4, the J call TRBJ2-5; D call uncertain. Looked up from germline, CDR1 is SGHNT and CDR2 is YYREEE (reference sequence). The CDR3 is 13 amino acids. V lost 1 base, J lost 3 bases, and 7 bases lay in between. CDR3 sequence: CASSLLPKETQYF. The CDR3, as DNA: TGTGCCAGCAGCTTGCTTCCTAAAGAGACCCAGTACTTC.

This chain joins TRBV29-1 and TRBJ1-4, with TRBD1 matching over 7 bases. Germline trimming cut 6 bases from V and 4 bases from J; bases unmatched to any gene: 8. The CDR3 consists of 14 residues. The germline gives CDR1 SQVTM, CDR2 ANQGSEA. This CDR3 reads CSVGLTGSNEKLFF. CDR3 in DNA: TGCAGCGTGGGATTGACAGGGAGTAATGAAAAACTGTTTTTT.

The gene calls are TRBV28 and TRBJ1-5; D unclear. The CDR3 is 13 residues long. Per the germline V gene, CDR1 is MDHEN and CDR2 is SYDVKM. Trimming left V 4 bases short and J 2 bases short, with 6 bases between. The CDR3 sequence is CASSSYRNQPQHF. Written as DNA, the CDR3 is TGTGCCAGCAGTTCATATCGCAATCAGCCCCAGCATTTT.

V usage is TRBV6-5 and J usage is TRBJ1-1; D is unresolved. V lost 0 bases and J 3 bases, leaving 14 bases between the germline ends. There are 16 residues in the CDR3. CDR1 and CDR2 (germline): MNHEY, SVGAGI. CDR3 in DNA: TGTGCCAGCAGTTACTCCCTTTCGGTCGGGGACACTGAAGCTTTCTTT. Its protein is CASSYSLSVGDTEAFF.

This chain uses TRBV19 with TRBJ2-3, with 7 bases that match TRBD2. With V trimmed by 5 bases and J by 3 bases, 14 bases remained unmatched. The germline gives CDR1 LNHDA, CDR2 SQIVND (reference sequence). The CDR3 is made up of 17 amino acids. The DNA for the CDR3 is TGTGCCAGTAGTCGGCTAGCGGACCCCAGGAGAACAGATACGCAGTATTTT. Translated, it gives CASSRLADPRRTDTQYF.

The chain uses TRBV6-6 and TRBJ1-3; perhaps TRBD1 as D (6 bases). The CDR3 contains 15 residues. Germline assignment: CDR1 MNHNY and CDR2 SVGAGI (reference sequence). V was shortened by 5 bases and J by 0 bases, with 11 bases between the two germline ends. The CDR3 sequence is CASSGGQPSGNTIYF. The CDR3 DNA sequence: TGTGCCAGCAGTGGGGGGCAGCCCTCTGGAAACACCATATATTTT.

The chain employs TRBV9 and TRBJ2-2; 8 bases are a match to TRBD2. The J segment lost 5 bases and the V segment lost 3 bases, leaving 3 bases of the junction unmatched. CDR1 is SGDLS and CDR2 is YYNGEE in the germline V gene. This CDR3 is built from 14 residues. The CDR3 region is CASSGPSGTGELFF. Here the CDR3 DNA reads TGTGCCAGCAGCGGGCCTAGCGGGACCGGGGAGCTGTTTTTT.

This clone was seen once. The V gene is TRBV18, the J gene TRBJ1-1; no reliable D call. The CDR3 is made up of 15 amino acids. From germline, CDR1 is KGHSH and CDR2 LQKENI. V lost 3 bases to trimming and J lost 5 bases, with 16 bases between them. The CDR3 loop reads CASSPTGRLGTEAFF. CDR3 bases: TGTGCCAGCTCACCCACCGGCCGACTCGGGACTGAAGCTTTCTTT.

The gene calls are TRBV10-3 and TRBJ1-1; D is perhaps TRBD1 (6 bases). CDR3 length: 13 amino acids. V shed 11 bases and J shed 1 base, with 14 bases lying between them. The germline V gene encodes CDR1 ENHRY and CDR2 SYGVKD. This CDR3 reads CASVGGANTEAFF. The CDR3 DNA reads TGTGCCTCCGTGGGGGGCGCGAACACTGAAGCTTTCTTT.

The chain carries TRBV7-8 and TRBJ1-5; weak D call: TRBD1 (5 bases). The CDR3 consists of 13 residues. Germline CDR1 SGHVS, CDR2 FQNEAQ. The CDR3 sequence is CALGDNSNQPQHF. CDR3 sequence (DNA): TGTGCTTTAGGGGATAATAGCAATCAGCCCCAGCATTTT.